This T cell receptor (beta chain) was documented in a study of T cells in Graves' hyperthyroidism and ophthalmopathy. Study-level findings and limits: Most clonotypes expanded in thyroid above 0.001 were likewise present in blood. A model built on 13 V-J features separated ophthalmopathy from stable hyperthyroidism.

V gave up 1 base and J gave up 0 bases, with 7 bases separating them. This CDR3 comprises 15 residues. Germline assignment: CDR1 KGHSH and CDR2 LQKENI. Uncontrolled infection, other autoimmune disease, pregnancy and lactation each barred patients from inclusion. Clinical symptoms, serum thyroxine and TRAb, thyroid ultrasound and orbital computed tomography together formed the diagnostic basis. Many counts were recorded for this clonotype. Its antigen is unknown. Authors of the study amplified TCR beta CDR3 regions from RNA transcripts. The HTBI primer set drove a first-round RT-PCR of the TCR CDR3. TCRdb passed the multiplex PCR reads through MiXCR, listing each CDR3 protein once. The sample holds 300,000 to 450,000 distinct CDR3 sequences, roughly 14% seen once.

The rearrangement joins TRBV18 to TRBJ1-5, with unresolved D. The clonotype was recovered from a man younger than 40 with Graves' hyperthyroidism that later progressed to Graves' ophthalmopathy. The sample consisted of blood. The CDR3 bases are TGTGCCAGCTCACCACGCCCTTTTAGCAATCAGCCCCAGCATTTT. Encoded protein: CASSPRPFSNQPQHF. Full variable domain (remainder filled in from reference TRBV18 and TRBJ1-5): NAGVMQNPRHLVRRRGQEARLRCSPMKGHSHVYWYRQLPEEGLKFMVYLQKENIIDESGMPKERFSAEFPKEGPSILRIQQVVRGDSAAYFCASSPRPFSNQPQHFGDGTRLSIL.